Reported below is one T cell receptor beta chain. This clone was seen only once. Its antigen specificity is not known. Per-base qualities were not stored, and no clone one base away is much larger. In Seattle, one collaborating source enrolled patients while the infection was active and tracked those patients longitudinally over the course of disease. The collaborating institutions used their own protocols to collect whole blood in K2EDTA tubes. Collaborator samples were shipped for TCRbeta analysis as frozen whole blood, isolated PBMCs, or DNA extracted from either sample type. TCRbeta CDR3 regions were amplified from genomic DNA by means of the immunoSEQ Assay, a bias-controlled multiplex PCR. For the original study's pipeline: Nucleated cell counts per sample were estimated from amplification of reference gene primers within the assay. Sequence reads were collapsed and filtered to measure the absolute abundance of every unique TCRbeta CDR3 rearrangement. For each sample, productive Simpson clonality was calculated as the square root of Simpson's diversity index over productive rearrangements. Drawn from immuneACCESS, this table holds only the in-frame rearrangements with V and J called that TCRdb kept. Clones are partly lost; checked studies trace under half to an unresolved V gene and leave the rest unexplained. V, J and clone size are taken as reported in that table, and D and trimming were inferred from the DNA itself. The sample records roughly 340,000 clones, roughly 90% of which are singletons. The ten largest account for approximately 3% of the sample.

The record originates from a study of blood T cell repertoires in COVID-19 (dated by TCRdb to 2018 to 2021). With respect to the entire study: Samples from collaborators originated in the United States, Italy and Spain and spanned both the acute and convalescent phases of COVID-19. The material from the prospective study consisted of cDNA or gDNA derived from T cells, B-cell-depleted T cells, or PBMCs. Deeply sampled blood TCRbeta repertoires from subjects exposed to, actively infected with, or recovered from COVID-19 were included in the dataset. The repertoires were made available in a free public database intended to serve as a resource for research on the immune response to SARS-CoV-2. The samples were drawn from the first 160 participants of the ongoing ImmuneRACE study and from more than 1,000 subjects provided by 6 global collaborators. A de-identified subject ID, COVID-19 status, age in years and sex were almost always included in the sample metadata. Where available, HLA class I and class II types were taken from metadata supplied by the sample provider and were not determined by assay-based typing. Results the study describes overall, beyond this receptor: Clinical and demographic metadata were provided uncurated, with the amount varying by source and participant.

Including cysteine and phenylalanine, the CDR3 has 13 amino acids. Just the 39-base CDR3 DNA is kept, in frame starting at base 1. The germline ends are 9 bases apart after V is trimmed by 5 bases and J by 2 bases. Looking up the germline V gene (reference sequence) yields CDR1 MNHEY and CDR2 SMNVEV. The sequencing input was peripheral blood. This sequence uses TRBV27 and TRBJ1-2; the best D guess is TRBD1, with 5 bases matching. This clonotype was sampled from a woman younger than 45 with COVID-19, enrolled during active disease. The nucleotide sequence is TGTGCCAGCAGTCAGGGCAGCAACTATGGCTACACCTTC. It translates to CASSQGSNYGYTF.